Following are 21 T cell receptor beta chains from one sample sequenced in a study of blood T cell repertoires in COVID-19. Data came from immunoSEQ multiplex PCR; TCRdb stores just in-frame clones and leaves some out. The sample has 240,000 or so clones; about 90% are singletons. The specimen was peripheral blood. All receptors come from a woman in her 30s who had recovered from COVID-19.

V and J are TRBV10-1 and TRBJ2-7; 9 nucleotides agree with TRBD1. The CDR3 runs to 15 residues. V lost 2 bases to trimming and J lost 4 bases; unmatched junction nucleotides: 6. CDR1 and CDR2 (germline): WNHNN, SYGVQD (reference sequence). The CDR3 nucleotides are TGCGCCAGCAGTGAGAAAATACAGGGGGCTTACGAGCAGTACTTC. Encoded protein: CASSEKIQGAYEQYF.

The V call is TRBV5-1, the J call TRBJ1-1; D not certain. CDR1 and CDR2 (germline): SGHRS, YFSETQ. Trimming cost V 4 bases and J 1 base, with 11 bases left between them. The CDR3 sequence is 14 residues long. The CDR3 loop is CASSPGRTNTEAFF. CDR3 DNA sequence: TGCGCCAGCAGCCCGGGTCGAACGAACACTGAAGCTTTCTTT.

This chain joins TRBV2 and TRBJ1-6; a weak D match, TRBD1 (5 bases). Between the trimmed V and J ends, which lost 4 bases and 8 bases, there was a span of 15 bases. The CDR3 covers 15 residues. The germline gives CDR1 SNHLY, CDR2 FYNNEI. The CDR3 coding sequence is TGTGCCAGCAGTGGACAGTCTGTTTTCGATTCACCCCTCCACTTT. As protein: CASSGQSVFDSPLHF.

This rearrangement joins TRBV12-3 or TRBV12-4 to TRBJ1-2; D remains ambiguous. Deletions cut 7 bases from V and 2 bases from J, with 11 bases between. The CDR3 is 13 residues long. CDR3 amino acids: CASNTESNYGYTF. CDR3 nucleotide sequence: TGTGCCAGCAATACAGAGAGCAACTATGGCTACACCTTC.

This clone was observed once. The chain employs TRBV15 and TRBJ1-4, with D unresolved. This CDR3 contains 15 residues. The germline V gene has CDR1 LNHNV and CDR2 YYDKDF (reference sequence). Trimming pared 2 bases from V and 4 bases from J, leaving 11 bases between. CDR3 DNA: TGTGCCACCAGCAGACCCGGTGGAGGTAATGAAAAACTGTTTTTT. It codes for CATSRPGGGNEKLFF.

This clone was picked up one time. This CDR3 reads CASSLEGLGYEQFF. The CDR3 DNA reads TGTGCCAGCAGCTTAGAGGGACTAGGATATGAGCAGTTCTTC. This chain connects TRBV7-9 to TRBJ2-1; 8 positions agree with TRBD2. With V trimmed by 1 base and J by 8 bases, 4 bases remained unmatched. CDR3 size: 14 residues. Germline loops: CDR1 SEHNR, CDR2 FQNEAQ (reference sequence).

This clone was counted only a few times. This chain uses TRBV7-2 with TRBJ2-1; 12 positions match TRBD2. Per the germline V gene, CDR1 is SGHTA and CDR2 is FQGNSA. The CDR3 covers 16 residues. J gave up 6 bases and V 4 bases, and 7 bases lay outside the gene matches. CDR3 loop: CASSSRTSGNRNEQFF. The CDR3 DNA reads as TGTGCCAGCAGCTCCCGGACTAGCGGGAACCGCAATGAGCAGTTCTTC.

This chain's CDR3 is CASSLDLAGGRDNEQFF. In nucleotides, the CDR3 is TGTGCCAGCAGCTTGGACCTAGCGGGGGGGCGGGACAATGAGCAGTTCTTC. The V and J genes are TRBV7-2 and TRBJ2-1; TRBD2 matches at 12 bases. CDR3 size: 17 residues. The germline CDR1 and CDR2 sequences are SGHTA and FQGNSA. Trimming at V came to 3 bases and at J to 5 bases, leaving 8 bases not matched to a gene.

The chain is built from TRBV5-1 and TRBJ1-3, with TRBD1 identical over 8 bases. The V gene's germline CDR1 is SGHRS and CDR2 YFSETQ. The length of the CDR3 is 16 residues. The V and J ends lost 0 bases and 4 bases, in that order; junction bases with no gene match: 6. This chain's CDR3 is CASSLGQGTVGNTIYF. The CDR3 region has the DNA TGCGCCAGCAGCTTGGGACAGGGGACGGTAGGAAACACCATATATTTT.

This rearrangement joins TRBV7-9 to TRBJ2-3, with 8 nucleotides matching TRBD1. The junction had 5 bases not matched to a gene; V was cut back by 5 bases and J by 4 bases. The CDR3 runs to 14 residues. Germline CDR1 and CDR2: SEHNR and FQNEAQ (reference sequence). CDR3 nucleotides: TGTGCCAGCAGCGCGTCGACAGGGGCAGATACGCAGTATTTT. Translated: CASSASTGADTQYF.

The gene calls are TRBV7-9 and TRBJ2-1, with 9 bases that match TRBD1. The length of the CDR3 is 15 residues. CDR1 and CDR2 (germline): SEHNR, FQNEAQ (reference sequence). V dropped 2 bases and J dropped 8; count of bases not matched to a gene: 7. DNA of the CDR3: TGTGCCAGCAGCTTATACGGGACAGGGAGCGATGAGCAGTTCTTC. Amino acids: CASSLYGTGSDEQFF.

The chain combines TRBV19 with TRBJ2-7; D is possibly TRBD1 (5 bases). Trimming took 3 bases from V and 4 from J, leaving 10 bases between them. This CDR3 has 13 amino acids. Germline-derived CDR1 and CDR2 are LNHDA and SQIVND (reference sequence). In nucleotides, the CDR3 is TGTGCCAGTAGTATTGGCAGGGATTACGAGCAGTACTTC. It yields the protein CASSIGRDYEQYF.

The J gene is TRBJ2-7, the V gene TRBV11-2; 10 bases are a match to TRBD1. The trim removed 5 bases at V and 7 bases at J, leaving 11 bases unmatched. The CDR3 totals 15 residues. Germline V gene sequence: CDR1 SGHAT, CDR2 FQNNGV. CDR3 sequence: CASSPGQGSVLEQYF. The CDR3 DNA follows: TGTGCCAGCAGCCCGGGACAGGGGTCCGTTCTAGAGCAGTACTTC.

V is TRBV7-9 and J is TRBJ1-2; TRBD1 might be the D (6 bases). Germline CDR1 and CDR2: SEHNR and FQNEAQ (reference sequence). The CDR3 is made up of 14 amino acids. V was pared by 1 base and J by 4 bases, with 10 bases between. CDR3 residues: CASSLGQGSYGYTF. CDR3 DNA sequence: TGTGCCAGCAGCTTAGGCCAGGGGTCCTATGGCTACACCTTC.

The genes are TRBV6-4 and TRBJ2-1, with D unclear. The CDR3 consists of 13 residues. The germline gives CDR1 MRHNA, CDR2 SNTAGT. The V end was cut by 3 bases, the J end by 6 bases, with 9 bases between. CDR3 loop: CASSDWALNEQFF. In DNA form, the CDR3 reads TGTGCCAGCAGTGATTGGGCACTCAATGAGCAGTTCTTC.

This chain connects TRBV2 to TRBJ2-2; no clear D gene. The CDR3 consists of 14 residues. V was trimmed by 4 bases and J by 2 bases, leaving 8 bases between them. Germline CDR1 SNHLY, CDR2 FYNNEI. As DNA, the CDR3 is TGTGCCAGCAGTGGGCAGTTAAACACCGGGGAGCTGTTTTTT. It yields the protein CASSGQLNTGELFF. The variable domain in full, with the rest retrieved from reference TRBV2 and TRBJ2-2, is EPEVTQTPSHQVTQMGQEVILRCVPISNHLYFYWYRQILGQKVEFLVSFYNNEISEKSEIFDDQFSVERPDGSNFTLKIRSTKLEDSAMYFCASSGQLNTGELFFGEGSRLTVL.

The chain employs TRBV27 and TRBJ2-3; perhaps TRBD1 as D (5 bases). V was clipped by 6 bases and J by 2 bases, with 15 bases between them. Germline CDR1 and CDR2: MNHEY and SMNVEV (reference sequence). The CDR3 consists of 15 residues. CDR3 sequence: CASRPAGPPTDTQYF. The DNA of the CDR3 is TGTGCCAGCAGGCCTGCAGGGCCCCCCACAGATACGCAGTATTTT.

The J gene is TRBJ2-5, the V gene TRBV29-1; the D is unclear. CDR1 is SQVTM and CDR2 is ANQGSEA in the germline V gene. The CDR3 consists of 12 residues. V was clipped by 5 bases and J by 7 bases, with 14 bases between them. The CDR3 reads CSVSHPRGTQYF. CDR3 bases: TGCAGCGTTAGCCACCCAAGAGGGACCCAGTACTTC.

The V gene is TRBV7-9, the J gene TRBJ2-5; tentative D call: TRBD2 (5 bases). Germline assignment: CDR1 SEHNR and CDR2 FQNEAQ (reference sequence). The length of the CDR3 is 15 residues. Trimming removed 6 bases from V and 5 bases from J, with 19 bases in between. The CDR3 region has the DNA TGTGCCAGCAGAGGTCTCCGGGATCCGACGGAGACCCAGTACTTC. Encoded protein: CASRGLRDPTETQYF.

The chain is built from TRBV2 and TRBJ2-5, with a possible D match to TRBD1 (6 bases). The length of the CDR3 is 13 residues. V dropped 6 bases and J dropped 9 bases, with 17 bases sitting between them. Per germline, CDR1 SNHLY and CDR2 FYNNEI. CDR3 bases: TGTGCCAGCAGCCCCCAAGGATCAGGGGCCCAGTACTTC. Translation gives CASSPQGSGAQYF.

The chain uses TRBV13 and TRBJ2-5, with D perhaps TRBD1 (5 bases). Germline values: CDR1 PRHDT, CDR2 FYEKMQ (reference sequence). The CDR3 is made up of 14 amino acids. V gave up 5 bases and J gave up 2 bases, with 12 bases separating them. CDR3 residues: CASSTRQPQETQYF. For the CDR3, the DNA is TGTGCCAGCAGCACCCGACAGCCACAAGAGACCCAGTACTTC.